These T cell receptor beta chains were read from a single sample in a study of CD8 T cells in ankylosing spondylitis. TCRdb re-called the 5' RACE reads through MiXCR, storing one row per CDR3 protein. The sample holds 470,000 or so distinct CDR3 sequences, about 25% seen once. The specimen was blood, either unsorted or a sorted T cell fraction (not recorded which). The receptors come from a male donor with ankylosing spondylitis. Both conserved end residues are part of each CDR3. D genes are given only for firm matches. Rows give clone size only sometimes, using once, few, many, or a class for an expanded clone.

>TRBJ1-1|.|TRBV7-9|.
CASSLSEPWLEAFF
TGTGCCAGCAGCTTAAGCGAACCTTGGTTAGAAGCTTTCTTT
>TRBJ1-5|.|TRBV12-3/TRBV12-4|few
CASDSNYQPQHF
TGTGCCAGCGACAGCAACTATCAGCCCCAGCATTTT
>TRBJ2-3|TRBD2|TRBV27|few
CASSLNPGTSGGLATQYF
TGTGCCAGCAGTTTAAACCCCGGGACTAGCGGGGGACTCGCTACGCAGTATTTT
>TRBJ2-7|TRBD1|TRBV5-5|few
CASSTGQGGRYEQYF
TGTGCCAGCAGCACTGGACAGGGAGGCCGCTACGAGCAGTACTTC
>TRBJ1-6|.|TRBV4-1|few
CASSQDRFLSLHF
TGCGCCAGCAGCCAAGACAGGTTTCTTTCCCTCCACTTT
>TRBJ2-5|.|TRBV11-3|.
CASSFGITYQETQYF
TGTGCCAGCAGCTTTGGGATTACGTACCAAGAGACCCAGTACTTC
>TRBJ2-5|.|TRBV24-1|.
CATGSVGETQYF
TGTGCCACCGGGAGCGTAGGGGAGACCCAGTACTTC
>TRBJ2-1|.|TRBV3-1|few
CASSPRLVVNEQFF
TGTGCCAGCAGCCCCCGACTAGTCGTCAATGAGCAGTTCTTC
>TRBJ2-3|.|TRBV5-1|.
CASSLDSFTDTQYF
TGCGCCAGCAGCTTGGACAGCTTCACAGATACGCAGTATTTT
>TRBJ2-5|.|TRBV5-1|once
CASSLRLAGAGETQYF
TGCGCCAGCAGCTTACGACTGGCGGGGGCTGGGGAGACCCAGTACTTC
>TRBJ2-7|TRBD2|TRBV20-1|.
CSAFTTSGYEQYF
TGCAGTGCTTTCACGACTAGCGGTTACGAGCAGTACTTC
>TRBJ1-5|.|TRBV18|.
CASSPTGKNQPQHF
TGTGCCAGCTCACCAACAGGGAAAAATCAGCCCCAGCATTTT
>TRBJ2-7|TRBD2|TRBV15|.
CATSRDLSGGSGKQYF
TGTGCCACCAGCAGAGATCTAAGCGGGGGGTCTGGAAAGCAGTACTTC
>TRBJ2-1|.|TRBV29-1|.
CSVEDLPGGEQFF
TGCAGCGTTGAAGATCTTCCCGGTGGTGAGCAGTTCTTC
>TRBJ1-5|.|TRBV24-1|few
CATSDPTTNQPQHF
TGTGCCACCAGTGATCCCACCACCAATCAGCCCCAGCATTTT
>TRBJ1-2|.|TRBV6-1|.
CASISGTPRGGYTF
TGTGCCAGCATCTCCGGGACACCCCGAGGTGGCTACACCTTC
>TRBJ1-5|.|TRBV12-3/TRBV12-4|.
CASSFYQGGGQPQHF
TGTGCCAGCAGTTTTTATCAGGGAGGAGGACAGCCCCAGCATTTT
>TRBJ1-5|.|TRBV6-2/TRBV6-3|.
CASSPRGADQPQHF
TGTGCCAGCAGCCCCCGGGGTGCCGATCAGCCCCAGCATTTT
>TRBJ1-6|TRBD1|TRBV7-2|.
CASSPRDRGYNSPLHF
TGTGCCAGCAGCCCCAGGGACAGGGGATATAATTCACCCCTCCACTTT
>TRBJ1-3|.|TRBV29-1|.
CSVARFGNTVRDLRENTIYF
TGCAGCGTTGCAAGGTTCGGAAATACGGTCCGGGACCTAAGGGAAAACACCATATATTTT
>TRBJ2-7|.|TRBV11-2|.
CASRSLRGALSYEQYF
TGTGCCAGCAGGTCCCTTCGGGGCGCCCTCTCCTACGAGCAGTACTTC
>TRBJ2-3|.|TRBV29-1|.
CSVAPRGGGNADTQYF
TGCAGCGTTGCCCCAAGGGGTGGGGGCAATGCGGATACGCAGTATTTT
>TRBJ2-2|.|TRBV5-1|few
CASSPRSSMNTGELFF
TGCGCCAGCAGCCCGAGATCCAGCATGAACACCGGGGAGCTGTTTTTT
>TRBJ2-7|TRBD1|TRBV29-1|few
CSVEKGQGAREQYF
TGCAGCGTTGAGAAGGGACAGGGGGCGAGGGAGCAGTACTTC
>TRBJ1-2|TRBD1|TRBV2|.
CASRATGTGWNHGYTF
TGTGCCAGCAGGGCTACCGGGACAGGGTGGAATCATGGCTACACCTTC
>TRBJ1-3|.|TRBV12-3/TRBV12-4|.
CASSFLGSGGNTIYF
TGTGCCAGCAGTTTTTTGGGGAGCGGCGGAAACACCATATATTTT
>TRBJ1-2|TRBD1|TRBV20-1|.
CSASAGTGLYGYTF
TGCAGTGCTAGTGCCGGGACAGGGCTTTATGGCTACACCTTC
>TRBJ2-3|.|TRBV15|.
CATSSLDFPSTDTQYF
TGTGCCACCAGCAGTCTTGACTTTCCTAGCACAGATACGCAGTATTTT
>TRBJ2-1|TRBD1|TRBV7-9|few
CASSAGTVDEQFF
TGTGCCAGCAGCGCCGGGACAGTTGATGAGCAGTTCTTC
>TRBJ1-2|.|TRBV24-1|.
CATSVGRGRGYTF
TGTGCCACCAGTGTTGGCAGGGGACGTGGCTACACCTTC
>TRBJ2-3|.|TRBV5-1|few
CASSLGLVADTQYF
TGCGCCAGCAGCTTGGGTCTCGTGGCAGATACGCAGTATTTT
>TRBJ1-5|.|TRBV20-1|.
CSARQLIGNQPQHF
TGCAGTGCTAGACAACTGATAGGCAATCAGCCCCAGCATTTT
>TRBJ2-4|TRBD1|TRBV12-3/TRBV12-4|few
CASSKGTGILQNIQYF
TGTGCCAGCAGCAAGGGGACAGGGATTTTACAAAACATTCAGTACTTC
>TRBJ1-1|.|TRBV6-4|.
CASSDSPGNTEAFF
TGTGCCAGCAGTGACTCGCCCGGGAACACTGAAGCTTTCTTT
>TRBJ2-5|.|TRBV29-1|few
CSVEEARETQYF
TGCAGCGTTGAAGAGGCTAGGGAGACCCAGTACTTC
>TRBJ2-5|.|TRBV6-1|.
CASSEVLGSETQYF
TGTGCCAGCAGTGAAGTATTGGGTTCGGAGACCCAGTACTTC
>TRBJ1-1|TRBD1|TRBV12-3/TRBV12-4|.
CASSPGFQGAEAFF
TGTGCCAGCTCCCCGGGATTCCAGGGGGCAGAAGCTTTCTTT
>TRBJ2-1|.|TRBV29-1|once
CSVEIYTYNEQFF
TGCAGCGTTGAAATCTACACCTACAATGAGCAGTTCTTC
>TRBJ2-1|.|TRBV27|.
CASSWTIRREQFF
TGTGCCAGCAGTTGGACTATCCGCCGGGAGCAGTTCTTC
>TRBJ2-4|TRBD1|TRBV3-1|.
CASSQGGQGDNIQYF
TGTGCCAGCAGCCAAGGTGGACAGGGGGATAACATTCAGTACTTC
>TRBJ2-3|.|TRBV5-1|.
CASSLGVAEGDTQYF
TGCGCCAGCAGCCTGGGAGTAGCGGAGGGTGATACGCAGTATTTT
>TRBJ2-1|.|TRBV30|.
CAWRRLGNEQFF
TGTGCCTGGAGAAGGTTGGGGAATGAGCAGTTCTTC
>TRBJ2-3|TRBD2|TRBV5-1|few
CASSLVLAGVFVGGMDTQYF
TGCGCCAGCAGCTTGGTCCTAGCGGGAGTGTTTGTTGGGGGCATGGATACGCAGTATTTT
>TRBJ2-7|.|TRBV10-3|.
CAISDGVAYEQYF
TGTGCCATCAGTGATGGGGTAGCCTACGAGCAGTACTTC
>TRBJ2-1|.|TRBV20-1|many
CSARDGASAAYNEQFF
TGCAGTGCTAGAGATGGGGCTAGCGCTGCCTACAATGAGCAGTTCTTC
>TRBJ2-1|TRBD2|TRBV20-1|.
CSARRTSDLMVFF
TGCAGTGCTAGAAGGACTAGCGACCTTATGGTGTTCTTC
>TRBJ1-1|.|TRBV6-1|few
CASSEGVGFGEAFF
TGTGCCAGCAGTGAGGGGGTCGGTTTCGGGGAAGCTTTCTTT
>TRBJ2-2|.|TRBV10-1|.
CASSESGVSAGELFF
TGCGCCAGCAGTGAGTCGGGGGTGTCGGCCGGGGAGCTGTTTTTT
>TRBJ2-1|.|TRBV9|few
CASSVGLNQGYNEQFF
TGTGCCAGCAGCGTAGGGCTAAATCAAGGATACAATGAGCAGTTCTTC
>TRBJ1-1|.|TRBV3-1|.
CASGRGSETEAFF
TGTGCCAGCGGTCGGGGGAGTGAGACTGAAGCTTTCTTT
>TRBJ1-1|.|TRBV2|.
CASSAFTRGTEAFF
TGTGCCAGCAGCGCCTTCACTAGGGGGACTGAAGCTTTCTTT
>TRBJ2-7|.|TRBV7-9|few
CASSLGQVARGEQYF
TGTGCCAGCAGCTTAGGCCAGGTGGCTAGGGGCGAGCAGTACTTC